Shown below are 18 T cell receptor beta chains from a single sample sequenced in a study of blood T cells in healthy people across ages. With a J-beta primer mix and a sample-barcoded 5' primer, a second PCR ran roughly 6 to 12 cycles. TCRdb called the 5' RACE reads again in MiXCR, with one record for every CDR3 protein. The data contain roughly 1,300,000 distinct CDR3 sequences, approximately 63% of them singletons. Sequenced input: blood. These TCRs come from a man aged 18-30 years in good health.

This chain links TRBV3-1 with TRBJ2-3; 9 bases fit TRBD2. J was trimmed by 3 bases and V by 2 bases; bases with no gene match: 3. CDR1 and CDR2 from the germline V gene are LGHDT and YNNKEL (reference sequence). The CDR3 extends over 15 amino acids. Here the CDR3 reads CASSQRGRGTDTQYF. In DNA, the CDR3 is TGTGCCAGCAGCCAACGCGGGAGGGGGACAGATACGCAGTATTTT.

The CDR3, as DNA: TGCAGTGCTAGAGATAAAGTTTTGGGAGCTTTCTTT. Amino acid sequence: CSARDKVLGAFF. The rearrangement links TRBV20-1 to TRBJ1-1; D unclear. The CDR3 sequence is 12 residues long. Trimming pared 0 bases from V and 10 bases from J, leaving 12 bases between. CDR1 and CDR2 from the germline V gene are DFQATT and SNEGSKA (reference sequence).

CDR3 nucleotide sequence: TGTGCCAGCAGCAACATTTGGACAGCCTCCTCCTACGAGCAGTACTTC. Amino acid sequence: CASSNIWTASSYEQYF. J is TRBJ2-7 and V is TRBV7-9; tentatively, D is TRBD1 (6 bases). This CDR3 has 16 amino acids. Deletions cut 5 bases from V and 0 bases from J, with 17 bases between. CDR1 is SEHNR, CDR2 FQNEAQ, per germline (reference sequence).

Turning to this clonotype: At one boundary the junction diverges from the germline segment, which might be a read error. The chain is built from TRBV7-7 and TRBJ2-7; D is undetermined. This CDR3 comprises 14 residues. Looked up from germline, CDR1 is SSHAT and CDR2 is FNYEAQ (reference sequence). CDR3 sequence: CASSPGPDAGEQYF. As DNA, the CDR3 is TGTGCTAGCAGCCCGGGCCCGGACGCTGGCGAGCAGTACTTC.

V and J are TRBV20-1 and TRBJ2-7; no clear D. The CDR3 totals 12 residues. Germline loops: CDR1 DFQATT, CDR2 SNEGSKA (reference sequence). The V end was cut by 3 bases, the J end by 2 bases, with 8 bases between. The DNA for the CDR3 is TGCAGTGCTAGTGACCCAGCCTACGAGCAGTACTTC. As protein: CSASDPAYEQYF.

The chain links TRBV3-1 to TRBJ2-1; D gene uncertain. Germline CDR1 and CDR2: LGHDT and YNNKEL (reference sequence). CDR3 length equals 14 residues. V was clipped by 2 bases and J by 7 bases, with 12 bases between them. In DNA, the CDR3 is TGTGCCAGCAGCCAACCCGTTAGTACGAATGAGCAGTTCTTC. Protein: CASSQPVSTNEQFF.

This CDR3 reads CASSYSTGTFYEQYF. For the CDR3, the DNA is TGTGCCAGCAGTTACTCGACGGGGACATTCTACGAGCAGTACTTC. This chain joins TRBV6-6 and TRBJ2-7, with TRBD1 as a possible D gene (6 bases). CDR1 and CDR2 (germline): MNHNY, SVGAGI (reference sequence). The CDR3 has 15 amino acids. V lost 0 bases, J lost 3 bases, and 12 bases lay in between.

The chain joins TRBV7-2 to TRBJ2-1; D remains unclear. This CDR3 has 16 amino acids. The ends were cut back, 6 bases at V and 0 bases at J, with 15 bases in the middle. Germline lookup yields CDR1 SGHTA and CDR2 FQGNSA. In DNA form, the CDR3 reads TGTGCCAGCAGTTCGAGAGACGCAAGCTCCTACAATGAGCAGTTCTTC. It encodes CASSSRDASSYNEQFF.

The chain joins TRBV29-1 to TRBJ2-1; TRBD2 matches 7 bases. CDR3 length: 13 amino acids. V shed 7 bases, J shed 9 bases, and the junction held 12 bases outside the gene matches. Germline assignment: CDR1 SQVTM and CDR2 ANQGSEA. CDR3 amino acids: CSGYPELACEQFF. DNA for the CDR3: TGCAGCGGGTACCCGGAACTAGCGTGTGAGCAGTTCTTC.

V is TRBV20-1 and J is TRBJ2-1; 10 bases match TRBD2. The CDR3 extends over 16 amino acids. After removal of 4 bases from V and 10 bases from J, the junction contained 16 bases not matched to a gene. The germline CDR1 and CDR2 sequences are DFQATT and SNEGSKA (reference sequence). The CDR3 bases are TGCAGTGCTACCGGGACAAATAGCGGGGGGCGAACGGAGCAGTTCTTC. This sequence encodes CSATGTNSGGRTEQFF.

The chain employs TRBV9 and TRBJ1-6, with 10 bases that match TRBD1. The ends lost 3 bases at V and 9 bases at J; junction bases unmatched: 6. The CDR3 sequence is 15 residues long. Germline loops: CDR1 SGDLS, CDR2 YYNGEE. The CDR3 sequence: CASSAGDRGSSPLHF. The CDR3 DNA reads as TGTGCCAGCAGCGCCGGGGACAGGGGAAGTTCACCCCTCCACTTT.

There are a few counts of this clonotype. This chain joins TRBV27 and TRBJ2-7; 9 positions agree with TRBD2. This CDR3 is built from 15 residues. CDR1 is MNHEY and CDR2 is SMNVEV in the germline V gene (reference sequence). J gave up 1 base and V 5 bases, and 6 bases lay outside the gene matches. CDR3 DNA sequence: TGTGCCAGCAGTATGGGACTAGCTGTATCCTACGAGCAGTACTTC. Its protein product is CASSMGLAVSYEQYF.

This sequence joins TRBV29-1 and TRBJ2-5; TRBD2 matches at 9 bases. V dropped 5 bases and J dropped 1; count of bases not matched to a gene: 2. This CDR3 has 13 residues. Germline loops: CDR1 SQVTM, CDR2 ANQGSEA. Here the CDR3 DNA reads TGCAGCGTTAGACTAGCGGTCCAAGAGACCCAGTACTTC. This sequence encodes CSVRLAVQETQYF.

This sequence joins TRBV15 and TRBJ2-7; 7 positions agree with TRBD1. CDR3 size: 14 residues. Germline trimming cut 7 bases from V and 7 bases from J; bases unmatched to any gene: 13. In germline, CDR1 is LNHNV, CDR2 YYDKDF (reference sequence). The CDR3 DNA reads as TGTGCCACCACCCACAGGGGCTCCTTTAGGGAGCAGTACTTC. It translates to CATTHRGSFREQYF.

There are a few counts of this clonotype. V gene TRBV4-3 combines with J gene TRBJ1-5; 9 bases are a match to TRBD1. The germline gives CDR1 LGHNA, CDR2 YSLEER. CDR3 length: 15 residues. Germline trimming cut 4 bases from V and 4 bases from J; bases unmatched to any gene: 5. CDR3 DNA sequence: TGCGCCAGCAGCCCGGGACAGGGATTTAATCAGCCCCAGCATTTT. Translation: CASSPGQGFNQPQHF.

The V gene is TRBV5-1, the J gene TRBJ2-7; 8 bases agree with TRBD2. The end of the DNA aligns better with TRBJ2-1, so the J call may be wrong. Germline lookup yields CDR1 SGHRS and CDR2 YFSETQ. The CDR3 loop spans 16 amino acids. The CDR3 region has the DNA TGCGCCAGCAGCTTGGGGGGGACTAGTAGGGGGAATGAGCAGTTCTTC. Its protein is CASSLGGTSRGNEQFF.

This chain uses TRBV29-1 with TRBJ2-5; 8 bases are shared with TRBD2. The germline V gene has CDR1 SQVTM and CDR2 ANQGSEA. The CDR3 totals 14 residues. Unmatched junction bases numbered 8, after V lost 4 bases and J lost 4 bases. CDR3 sequence (DNA): TGCAGCGTTGGTAGCCGGGAGGGGGTAGAGACCCAGTACTTC. This codes for CSVGSREGVETQYF.

The V and J genes are TRBV10-3 and TRBJ1-2; 9 bases line up with TRBD1. V gave up 8 bases and J gave up 3 bases; unmatched junction bases: 10. The length of the CDR3 is 15 residues. Germline V gene data show CDR1 as ENHRY and CDR2 as SYGVKD. In DNA form, the CDR3 reads TGTGCCATCGCTGATTCGACAGGGGGGGACTATGGCTACACCTTC. Translated: CAIADSTGGDYGYTF.